This TCR beta chain comes out of a study of cytomegalovirus exposure and HLA in healthy donors. Findings and limits, study-wide: Across all donors, roughly uniform sequencing depth was an assumption of the presence/absence analyses. Clonal expansion, a later analysis showed, was greater in HLA-associated TCR beta chains than in equally common others.

With 60 Vbeta and 13 Jbeta primers, the PCR was carried out. Per the study methods: The authors later counted roughly 79 million unique TCR beta chains, some 11 million of them shared. Sequencing was performed with immunoSEQ multiplex PCR; in TCRdb, only in-frame clones are kept and a portion is missing. V and J calls and clone size come straight from that table; D and trimming were deduced from the DNA. Its listing shows tens of thousands of clones. Comment on this clone: Its antigen is unknown.

Losses at the gene ends were 0 bases for V and 6 bases for J; bases not matched to a gene: 12. There are 18 residues in the CDR3. The germline gives CDR1 SGHNT, CDR2 YYREEE (reference sequence). The clonotype was recovered from a man over 45 in good health and CMV-seropositive. V is TRBV5-4 and J is TRBJ2-1, with 10 bases fitting TRBD2. Sequences were obtained from PBMCs. As DNA, the CDR3 is TGTGCCAGCAGCTTGGCGGCTAGCGGGAGAGCTAGGGGCAATGAGCAGTTCTTC. As protein: CASSLAASGRARGNEQFF.